The sequence of this TCR beta chain was determined in a study of tumor-infiltrating lymphocytes in primary liver carcinoma (dated by TCRdb to about 2017). For context, the study as a whole: The five patients, three men and two women aged 30 to 69 years, had hepatocellular carcinoma (four) or combined HCC and intrahepatic cholangiocarcinoma (one). The five patients had tumors of stage T1-T3 N0M0, with maximum diameters ranging from roughly 4.2 to 11 cm. Each sample produced about 3.5 to 7.13 million productive TCRbeta reads, and read depth showed no significant difference between tissue types. TCRbeta repertoire sequencing, expression microarrays and whole-exome sequencing were combined in the study across five regions of each liver tumor, with adjacent normal tissue and blood also included. A total of about 35 specimens from 5 patients underwent TCRbeta repertoire sequencing, comprising 25 tumor regions, 5 adjacent noncancerous liver tissues and 5 peripheral blood samples. To link TCRbeta repertoire diversity to the local molecular phenotype, the 20 to 30 tumor region samples were profiled with Agilent mRNA microarrays. Repertoires from technical replicates were highly reproducible, with mean shared-clone rates approximately 0.92 and correlation coefficients above 0.95.

The investigation overall reported the following: Bulk unsorted samples precluded comparing CD4+ and CD8+ T cell repertoires. A significantly larger repertoire fraction was made up by the top 250 clones in tumors than in blood (p = 0.039). Consistent with antigen-driven expansion, pairs of tumor regions showed higher repertoire overlap (mean about 36%) than either tumor-adjacent pairs (around 17%) or tumor-blood pairs (roughly 15%). Because sequencing covered only the TCR beta chain and unpaired alpha chains were not captured, true repertoire diversity is likely underestimated. Only about 8-24% of top clones were present in all five regions of a tumor, suggesting spatial heterogeneity of tumor-infiltrating T cells. With just five or six patients in the study, the authors point out that the findings should be validated in a larger study.

Without any cell sorting, total RNA and DNA were extracted together from around 20-30 mg of bulk tissue using the AllPrep DNA/RNA mini kit. Between late 2015 and 2016, roughly five patients in China with histopathologically diagnosed primary liver carcinoma had surgical resection. At the time of sampling, the patients had chronic HBV infection and had not received any treatment. Each tumor was sampled at five spatially separated regions: the tumor centre plus the superior, inferior, left-lateral and right-lateral poles. According to histology, viable tumor cells made up more than 75% of every tumor sample. Fresh tumor and adjacent tissue pieces were bisected, with one half stored in RNAlater at -80 degrees C and the other half sent for histology. A constant-region primer and ProtoScript II reverse transcriptase were used to reverse-transcribe TCRbeta-specific cDNA from roughly 0.55 ug total RNA. TCRbeta libraries were built with three nested multiplex PCR rounds, a slightly modified ARM-PCR procedure. Each of the first two PCR rounds ran for around 10 cycles using multiplex TRBV1-TRBV30 forward primers together with a Cbeta reverse primer. A final 25-cycle PCR with Deep VentR polymerase added sample barcodes and Illumina adapters. Before sequencing, amplicons between 200 and 500 bp were purified from gel using a QIAquick gel extraction kit. An Illumina HiSeq 2500 was used to sequence the TCRbeta amplicons, generating 250-bp paired-end reads. The paper's data handling went like this. To recover full CDR3 sequences, reads were quality-trimmed using Trimmomatic v0.33 and paired reads were then merged using FLASH v1.2.11. MiGEC v1.2.1b assigned V, D and J germline segments to the rearranged TCRbeta sequences. VDJtools v1.0.0 computed clonotype statistics and Shannon-Wiener diversity indices. To cut down on sampling bias, every analysis after diversity analysis relied on just the 250 most abundant clonotypes from each sample. TCRdb passed the public sequencing reads through fastp at Q25 and MiXCR, retaining productive beta sequences. Rows are unified per CDR3 protein, each entry keeping the most common DNA and genes. V and J calls and clone size were set by TCRdb, not the authors. The sample table holds 20,000 to 25,000 distinct CDR3 sequences, of which roughly 79% were seen once. Together, the top ten hold approximately 40% of the sample.

For this clonotype: Its binding antigen is unknown. This sequence may be a read error, since a much larger clone differs from it by one base.

In the germline V gene, CDR1 corresponds to SGHNT and CDR2 to YENEEA. Inclusive of the bounding cysteine and phenylalanine, the CDR3 is 15 residues long. Only the CDR3 portion is preserved as DNA: 45 bases, with reading frame beginning at the first base. The chain couples TRBV11-3 to TRBJ2-1; the D gene could be TRBD1 or TRBD2, each one agreeing over 5 bases. The sequencing input was liver tumor tissue from sampling region 1. The cell subset or site label, as the study defines it: tumor region T1, superior pole. The receptor's source is a woman in her 30s with primary liver carcinoma and hepatitis B virus infection. The nucleotides are TGTGCCAGCAGCTTCGGGGCCCGCTCCTACAGTGAGCAGTTCTTC. Its coded protein is CASSFGARSYSEQFF. With all but the CDR3 taken from the reference TRBV11-3 and TRBJ2-1 genes, the full variable domain is: EAGVVQSPRYKIIEKKQPVAFWCNPISGHNTLYWYLQNLGQGPELLIRYENEEAVDDSQLPKDRFSAERLKGVDSTLKIQPAELGDSAVYLCASSFGARSYSEQFFGPGTRLTVL.